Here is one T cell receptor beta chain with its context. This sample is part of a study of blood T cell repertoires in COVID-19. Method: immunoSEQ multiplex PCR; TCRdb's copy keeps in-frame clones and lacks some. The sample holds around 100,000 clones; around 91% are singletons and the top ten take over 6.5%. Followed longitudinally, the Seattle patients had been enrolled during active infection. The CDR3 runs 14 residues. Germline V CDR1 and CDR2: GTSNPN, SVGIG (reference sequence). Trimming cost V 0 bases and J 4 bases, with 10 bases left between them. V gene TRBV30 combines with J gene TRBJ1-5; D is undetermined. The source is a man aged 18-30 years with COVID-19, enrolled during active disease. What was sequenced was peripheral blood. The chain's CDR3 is CAWSVSVRNQPQHF. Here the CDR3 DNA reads TGTGCCTGGAGTGTATCGGTTAGAAATCAGCCCCAGCATTTT.